This paragraph reports one T cell receptor beta chain. The data originate from a study of cytomegalovirus exposure and HLA in healthy donors. This PCR relied on a set of 60 Vbeta primers and 13 Jbeta primers. Profiled with immunoSEQ multiplex PCR; TCRdb holds only in-frame clones, not every one. The table lists roughly 140,000 clones, about 80% of them singletons. CDR1 and CDR2 from the germline V gene are MDHEN and SYDVKM. The J segment lost 1 base and the V segment lost 1 base, leaving 11 bases of the junction unmatched. The CDR3 consists of 19 residues. The chain is built from TRBV28 and TRBJ2-1, with TRBD2 matching over 9 bases. The sequenced sample consisted of PBMCs. The clonotype was recovered from a female donor in good health and CMV-seronegative. The DNA for the CDR3 is TGTGCCAGCAGTTTATTTATCCGTCGGAGCGGGAGGTCCTACAATGAGCAGTTCTTC. Its protein product is CASSLFIRRSGRSYNEQFF.